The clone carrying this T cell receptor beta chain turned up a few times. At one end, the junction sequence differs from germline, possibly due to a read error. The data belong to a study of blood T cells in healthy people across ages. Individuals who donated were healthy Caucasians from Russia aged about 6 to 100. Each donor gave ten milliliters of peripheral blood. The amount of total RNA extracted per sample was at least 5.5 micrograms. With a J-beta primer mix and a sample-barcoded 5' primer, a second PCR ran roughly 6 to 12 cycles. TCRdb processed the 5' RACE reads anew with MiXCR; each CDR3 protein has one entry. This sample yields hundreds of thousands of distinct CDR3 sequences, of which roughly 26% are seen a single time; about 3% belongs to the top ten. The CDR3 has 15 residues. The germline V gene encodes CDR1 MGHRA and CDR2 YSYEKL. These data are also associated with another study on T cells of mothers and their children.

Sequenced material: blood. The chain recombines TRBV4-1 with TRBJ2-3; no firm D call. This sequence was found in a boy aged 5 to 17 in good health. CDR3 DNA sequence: TGCGCCAGTAGCCAAGTGAACCCCAGCACAGATACGCAGTATTTT. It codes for CASSQVNPSTDTQYF.